One sample yielded the 12 T cell receptor beta chains listed below, sequenced in a study of T-cell memory formation after mild COVID-19. TCRdb analysed the 5' RACE reads with MiXCR anew, one entry per CDR3 protein. The sample shows roughly 380,000 distinct CDR3 sequences, under 30% of them seen only once. Sequenced: PBMCs or a T cell subset sorted from them (not recorded which). These receptors were obtained from an adult woman who had mild COVID-19 (a few samples of this study predate the infection). Cell type and time point are not known.

This clonotype was observed a handful of times. The J gene is TRBJ2-2, the V gene TRBV7-8; D gene uncertain. The V gene's germline CDR1 is SGHVS and CDR2 FQNEAQ. V gave up 10 bases and J gave up 8 bases, with 23 bases separating them. The CDR3 length is 15 residues. For the CDR3, the DNA is TGTGCCACCCCCTCCGGAGCTCTCCTCACTGGGGAGCTGTTTTTT. This codes for CATPSGALLTGELFF. Filled out from reference TRBV7-8 and TRBJ2-2, the complete variable domain reads GAGVSQSPRYKVAKRGQDVALRCDPISGHVSLFWYQQALGQGPEFLTYFQNEAQLDKSGLPSDRFFAERPEGSVSTLKIQRTQQEDSAVYLCATPSGALLTGELFFGEGSRLTVL.

This clonotype showed up just a few times. The chain employs TRBV7-9 and TRBJ2-5, with D maybe TRBD2 (6 bases). The germline V gene encodes CDR1 SEHNR and CDR2 FQNEAQ (reference sequence). The CDR3 has 14 amino acids. V lost 5 bases to trimming and J lost 4 bases, with 14 bases between them. For the CDR3, the DNA is TGTGCCAGCAGCCTGACTAGTCCCAGAGAGACCCAGTACTTC. Encoded protein: CASSLTSPRETQYF.

Only a few counts were recorded for this clonotype. The gene calls are TRBV18 and TRBJ2-7; 10 bases match TRBD2. Germline V CDR1 and CDR2: KGHSH, LQKENI. Losses at the gene ends were 9 bases for V and 5 bases for J; bases not matched to a gene: 10. The CDR3 spans 14 residues. The CDR3 here is CASRSGGVPHEQYF. The CDR3, as DNA: TGTGCCAGTCGCAGCGGGGGGGTACCCCACGAGCAGTACTTC.

This clonotype was counted a few times. The chain employs TRBV6-2 or TRBV6-3 and TRBJ2-2, with 8 bases aligning to TRBD1. V shed 7 bases, J shed 5 bases, and the junction held 15 bases outside the gene matches. The length of the CDR3 is 17 residues. Germline V gives CDR1 MNHEY, CDR2 SVGEGT. CDR3 nucleotides: TGTGCCAGCATCTACGATTCTCAGGGGGCTCGGACCGGGGAGCTGTTTTTT. Translated, it gives CASIYDSQGARTGELFF.

The chain joins TRBV20-1 to TRBJ2-7, with 9 bases identical to TRBD2. J was trimmed by 3 bases and V by 5 bases; bases with no gene match: 2. Germline V CDR1 and CDR2: DFQATT, SNEGSKA (reference sequence). CDR3 length: 12 residues. CDR3 protein: CSARREGYEQYF. CDR3 sequence (DNA): TGCAGTGCTCGGCGGGAGGGCTACGAGCAGTACTTC.

This clonotype was counted a single time. V is TRBV27 and J is TRBJ1-2; D may be TRBD1 (5 bases). Germline V gives CDR1 MNHEY, CDR2 SMNVEV (reference sequence). The CDR3 has 18 residues. V gave up 5 bases and J gave up 3 bases, with 25 bases separating them. CDR3 protein: CASSPLGALVVLDYGYTF. Here the CDR3 DNA reads TGTGCCAGCAGTCCACTAGGGGCGTTGGTCGTATTGGACTATGGCTACACCTTC.

This clonotype was picked up many times. The genes are TRBV2 and TRBJ1-4; a possible D gene is TRBD1 (5 bases). Germline V gene data show CDR1 as SNHLY and CDR2 as FYNNEI. The CDR3 sequence is 17 residues long. V lost 2 bases, J lost 8 bases, and 21 bases lay in between. DNA for the CDR3: TGTGCCAGCAGTGAACAGCTAACGGGCCCCTCAGGGGAAAAACTGTTTTTT. Translating it yields CASSEQLTGPSGEKLFF.

The chain joins TRBV7-2 to TRBJ2-1, with 10 bases identical to TRBD2. This CDR3 spans 15 amino acids. The V and J ends lost 7 bases and 4 bases, in that order; junction bases with no gene match: 7. CDR1 SGHTA and CDR2 FQGNSA come from the germline V gene. CDR3 bases: TGTGCCAGCACTTTACTAGCGGGGTCATACAATGAGCAGTTCTTC. Its translation is CASTLLAGSYNEQFF.

V and J are TRBV3-1 and TRBJ1-1, with D possibly TRBD1 on 5 matching bases. The CDR3 totals 15 residues. Deletions cut 4 bases from V and 3 bases from J, with 15 bases between. In germline, CDR1 is LGHDT, CDR2 YNNKEL (reference sequence). The CDR3 here is CASSLFGARDTEAFF. As DNA, the CDR3 is TGTGCCAGCAGCCTGTTCGGGGCGCGGGACACTGAAGCTTTCTTT.

This clonotype has a handful of counts. The chain employs TRBV11-3 and TRBJ2-1; 9 positions agree with TRBD2. The CDR3 runs to 15 residues. CDR1 is SGHNT, CDR2 YENEEA, per germline. Trimming cost V 1 base and J 8 bases; bases outside gene matches: 6. The CDR3 sequence is CASSLGGGAMYEQFF. In nucleotides, the CDR3 is TGTGCCAGCAGCTTAGGCGGGGGGGCCATGTATGAGCAGTTCTTC.

In its sample, this clonotype was seen a few times. The chain recombines TRBV5-1 with TRBJ2-5; 7 nucleotides agree with TRBD1. After removal of 5 bases from V and 2 bases from J, the junction contained 6 bases not matched to a gene. This CDR3 has 14 residues. CDR1 and CDR2 (germline): SGHRS, YFSETQ. The CDR3 reads CASRLGTVQETQYF. In DNA form, the CDR3 reads TGCGCCAGCAGACTAGGGACAGTTCAAGAGACCCAGTACTTC.

This clonotype was recorded a few times. V gene TRBV6-5 combines with J gene TRBJ2-5, with TRBD2 identical over 9 bases. Trimming took 4 bases from V and 3 from J; bases not matched to a gene: 9. CDR1 MNHEY and CDR2 SVGAGI come from the germline V gene. CDR3 length: 16 residues. In DNA, the CDR3 is TGTGCCAGCAGTTTAATAGCGGGGGCCCCCAAAGAGACCCAGTACTTC. Protein: CASSLIAGAPKETQYF.